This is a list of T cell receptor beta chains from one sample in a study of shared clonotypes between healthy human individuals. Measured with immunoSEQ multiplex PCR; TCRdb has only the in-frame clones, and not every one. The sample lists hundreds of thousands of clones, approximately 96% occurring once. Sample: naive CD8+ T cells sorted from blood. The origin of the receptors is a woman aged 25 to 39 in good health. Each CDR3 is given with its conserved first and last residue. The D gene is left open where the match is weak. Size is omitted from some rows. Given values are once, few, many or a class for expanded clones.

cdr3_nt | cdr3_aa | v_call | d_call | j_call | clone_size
TGTGCCAGCAGCCGAGCGGGAGCTCACGAGCAGTACTTC | CASSRAGAHEQYF | TRBV4-2 | TRBD2 | TRBJ2-7 | .
TGTGCCAGCAGCTTAGAGGCTAGCGGGAGCCACGAGCAGTACTTC | CASSLEASGSHEQYF | TRBV13 | TRBD2 | TRBJ2-7 | .
TGTGCCAGTAGGGGAGGGGGTAATCAGCCCCAGCATTTT | CASRGGGNQPQHF | TRBV2 | . | TRBJ1-5 | few
TGTGCCAGCAGTTCCATCACCAGTGACTACGAGCAGTACTTC | CASSSITSDYEQYF | TRBV28 | . | TRBJ2-7 | .
TGTGCCAGCAGCCTCACCGCTTTGGGGTCCGGCAATGAGCAGTTCTTC | CASSLTALGSGNEQFF | TRBV11-1 | . | TRBJ2-1 | once
TGTGCCAGTAGTACCCGGGACAGTGGGTACGAGCAGTACTTC | CASSTRDSGYEQYF | TRBV19 | TRBD1 | TRBJ2-7 | .
TGTGCCAGCAGCCAAGATAGTGCACGTTACTACGAGCAGTACTTC | CASSQDSARYYEQYF | TRBV14 | . | TRBJ2-7 | .
TGTGCCAGCTCACCACCGCGGAGCGAGCAGTACTTC | CASSPPRSEQYF | TRBV18 | . | TRBJ2-7 | .
TGTGCCAGCAGTCCGACCGGACTAGCGGAGTACAATGAGCAGTTCTTC | CASSPTGLAEYNEQFF | TRBV27 | TRBD2 | TRBJ2-1 | .
TGTGCCAGCAGTTCTCGGGCAGGGGCCAGGAATGAGCAGTTCTTC | CASSSRAGARNEQFF | TRBV28 | . | TRBJ2-1 | .
TGTGCCAGCAGTTCACAAGAGTCCTACGAGCAGTACTTC | CASSSQESYEQYF | TRBV25-1 | . | TRBJ2-7 | once
TGTGCTAGTGGTCCCGACTTCGCCGATACGCAGTATTTT | CASGPDFADTQYF | TRBV12-5 | . | TRBJ2-3 | .
TGTGCCAGCAGCTTATCTTTATGGGGGACAGGGGAGGCAGATACGCAGTATTTT | CASSLSLWGTGEADTQYF | TRBV11-1 | TRBD1 | TRBJ2-3 | .
TGTGCCAGCAGCTTAGGGACAGGTATCCACGAGCAGTACTTC | CASSLGTGIHEQYF | TRBV7-2 | TRBD1 | TRBJ2-7 | .
TGTGCCAGCAGCTTGTCCCGACAGGGGGCCTACAATGAGCAGTTCTTC | CASSLSRQGAYNEQFF | TRBV5-4 | TRBD1 | TRBJ2-1 | .
TGTGCCAGCAGGATACACCAACCTGACACCGGGGAGCTGTTTTTT | CASRIHQPDTGELFF | TRBV28 | . | TRBJ2-2 | .
TGTGCCAGCAGCCTCTCGGAGCCAGGTGAAGCTTTCTTT | CASSLSEPGEAFF | TRBV6-5 | . | TRBJ1-1 | .
TGCGCCAGCAGCTGGGCAGGGGACGACGAGCAGTACTTC | CASSWAGDDEQYF | TRBV5-1 | . | TRBJ2-7 | .
TGTGCCAGCATAGACAGGGACACCGTAAACTATGGCTACACCTTC | CASIDRDTVNYGYTF | TRBV5-6 | TRBD1 | TRBJ1-2 | .
TGTGCCAGCCCCGTTATGGACTTGACCGGGGAGCTGTTTTTT | CASPVMDLTGELFF | TRBV27 | . | TRBJ2-2 | .
TGTGCCAGCAGCTTAGGGACTAGCTCGGGTCAGTCCTACGAGCAGTACTTC | CASSLGTSSGQSYEQYF | TRBV11-2 | TRBD2 | TRBJ2-7 | once
TGTGCCAGCAGTTTATCGAGCGCTAGCCCATACAATGAGCAGTTCTTC | CASSLSSASPYNEQFF | TRBV27 | . | TRBJ2-1 | .
TGTGCCAGCAGCCCTACGACCGCTTCCTACGAGCAGTACTTC | CASSPTTASYEQYF | TRBV5-6 | . | TRBJ2-7 | .
TGTGCCAGCAGCTGGGGGACAGGGGAAAATCAGCCCCAGCATTTT | CASSWGTGENQPQHF | TRBV5-6 | TRBD1 | TRBJ1-5 | .
TGTGCCAGCAGGGAGGGCTCGGGGATGGAGACCCAGTACTTC | CASREGSGMETQYF | TRBV7-9 | . | TRBJ2-5 | .
TGTGCCAGCAGGGAGGCTTTTCGGCTAGCGGGATCCGAGCAGTACTTC | CASREAFRLAGSEQYF | TRBV2 | TRBD2 | TRBJ2-7 | .
TGCGCCAGCAGCTTGTATGGAGCCTACAATGAGCAGTTCTTC | CASSLYGAYNEQFF | TRBV5-1 | . | TRBJ2-1 | .
TGTGCCAGTAGGCGAGGCGGAAACTATGGCTACACCTTC | CASRRGGNYGYTF | TRBV19 | . | TRBJ1-2 | .
TGTGCCAGCAGTGAAAGTTCAATCAGGGGGGATGGTGAAAAACTGTTTTTT | CASSESSIRGDGEKLFF | TRBV2 | TRBD1 | TRBJ1-4 | .
TGTGCCAGCAGCTTTGGACAGGGGGCTGAAGCTTTCTTT | CASSFGQGAEAFF | TRBV13 | TRBD1 | TRBJ1-1 | .
TGCAGCGTTGAAGGGGGGCAGCGAAGCTATGGCTACACCTTC | CSVEGGQRSYGYTF | TRBV29-1 | . | TRBJ1-2 | .
TGTGCCAGTAGTCCTACCAGGGGAAACTCCTACGAGCAGTACTTC | CASSPTRGNSYEQYF | TRBV19 | . | TRBJ2-7 | once
TGTGCCAGTAGCCTCCTGGGGGGGGACAACGAGCAGTACTTC | CASSLLGGDNEQYF | TRBV19 | . | TRBJ2-7 | few
TGTGCCATCAGTGAGGACAGAAGATACGAGCAGTACTTC | CAISEDRRYEQYF | TRBV10-3 | . | TRBJ2-7 | .
TGTGCCAGCAGTTACTCTAGCGGGGTTGGGAATGAGCAGTTCTTC | CASSYSSGVGNEQFF | TRBV6-5 | TRBD2 | TRBJ2-1 | .
TGTGCCAGCAGCTCGTTTTGGACAGGGGGCTCCTACAATGAGCAGTTCTTC | CASSSFWTGGSYNEQFF | TRBV7-9 | TRBD1 | TRBJ2-1 | once
TGCAGTGCGAGACAGGGCTACGAGCAGTACTTC | CSARQGYEQYF | TRBV20-1 | TRBD1 | TRBJ2-7 | .
TGTGCCAGCAGCTCGACAGGGCTTAGCAATCAGCCCCAGCATTTT | CASSSTGLSNQPQHF | TRBV7-8 | TRBD1 | TRBJ1-5 | .
TGCGCCAGCAGCCTGGGACAGGGGGGGCCCGAGCAGTACTTC | CASSLGQGGPEQYF | TRBV4-1 | TRBD1 | TRBJ2-7 | .
TGTGCCAGCAGCGTAGGGGGGTCCTACGAGCAGTACTTC | CASSVGGSYEQYF | TRBV9 | . | TRBJ2-7 | .
TGTGCCAGCAGTGGGCTGGGACTAGGGGAGACCCAGTACTTC | CASSGLGLGETQYF | TRBV27 | TRBD2 | TRBJ2-5 | .
TGTGCCAGCAGCTTAGTGAGTTGGGGAGAGACCCAGTACTTC | CASSLVSWGETQYF | TRBV7-8 | . | TRBJ2-5 | .
TGTGCCAGCAGGCAAGACTCTGGAAACACCATATATTTT | CASRQDSGNTIYF | TRBV6-1 | . | TRBJ1-3 | .
TGTGCCAGCAGTTTCGGGACTAGCGGGAGAGGGTCTCAGTTCTTC | CASSFGTSGRGSQFF | TRBV27 | TRBD2 | TRBJ2-1 | .
TGTGCCAGCAGCTTGGAGGGAGCGGTAATCTACGAGCAGTACTTC | CASSLEGAVIYEQYF | TRBV7-9 | . | TRBJ2-7 | .
TGTGCCAGCAGCTTGGGAGATACGCAGTATTTT | CASSLGDTQYF | TRBV5-6 | . | TRBJ2-3 | .
TGTGCCAGCAGCTTAGCAGGGGGGGACACTGAAGCTTTCTTT | CASSLAGGDTEAFF | TRBV11-2 | TRBD1 | TRBJ1-1 | .
TGTGCCAGCAGTTCGCTCCCTAGGGGTGATGGCTACACCTTC | CASSSLPRGDGYTF | TRBV6-5 | . | TRBJ1-2 | .
TGCGCCAGCAGCCTTGTGCCCGAGACTGAAGCTTTCTTT | CASSLVPETEAFF | TRBV4-1 | . | TRBJ1-1 | few